This entry is about one T cell receptor beta chain. Its specificity is unknown. 13 Jbeta primers and 60 Vbeta primers were used for the PCR. The protocol was immunoSEQ multiplex PCR, while the TCRdb copy is restricted to in-frame clones and leaves out a portion. The table includes a few hundred thousand clones, roughly 80% detected once. The data stem from a study of cytomegalovirus exposure and HLA in healthy donors. Study-wide background: Approximately 85 million unique TCRs from HLA-typed donors were held in an early release of data.

V gave up 3 bases and J gave up 10 bases, with 18 bases separating them. The germline V gene has CDR1 SQVTM and CDR2 ANQGSEA. This CDR3 spans 13 amino acids. Overall study results and limits: Reports indicate that TCR beta sequences accurately predicted the HLA-A and HLA-B alleles of most subjects. Earlier findings revealed that most TCR beta V segments proved productive either about 90% or about 30% of the time. Solely CMV serostatus was available to characterize immune exposure.

The chain recombines TRBV29-1 with TRBJ1-1, with a tentative D call TRBD1 (5 bases). The TCR originated in a girl between 2 and 10 years old in good health and CMV-seronegative. The sequenced material came from PBMCs. CDR3 DNA: TGCAGCGTTGAGACGGACACCAGCTGGGCAGCTTTCTTT. The encoded protein is CSVETDTSWAAFF. The full variable domain, completed using reference TRBV29-1 and TRBJ1-1, is SAVISQKPSRDICQRGTSLTIQCQVDSQVTMMFWYRQQPGQSLTLIATANQGSEATYESGFVIDKFPISRPNLTFSTLTVSNMSPEDSSIYLCSVETDTSWAAFFGQGTRLTVV.